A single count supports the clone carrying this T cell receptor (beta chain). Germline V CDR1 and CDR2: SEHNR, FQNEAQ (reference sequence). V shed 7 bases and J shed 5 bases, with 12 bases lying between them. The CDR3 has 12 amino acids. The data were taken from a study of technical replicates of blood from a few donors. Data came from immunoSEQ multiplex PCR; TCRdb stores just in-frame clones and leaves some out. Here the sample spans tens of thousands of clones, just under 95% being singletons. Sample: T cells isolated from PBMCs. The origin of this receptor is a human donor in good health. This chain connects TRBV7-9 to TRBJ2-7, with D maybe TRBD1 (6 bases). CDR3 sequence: CASTRGGHEQYF. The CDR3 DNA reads TGTGCCAGCACCCGTGGGGGCCACGAGCAGTACTTC.